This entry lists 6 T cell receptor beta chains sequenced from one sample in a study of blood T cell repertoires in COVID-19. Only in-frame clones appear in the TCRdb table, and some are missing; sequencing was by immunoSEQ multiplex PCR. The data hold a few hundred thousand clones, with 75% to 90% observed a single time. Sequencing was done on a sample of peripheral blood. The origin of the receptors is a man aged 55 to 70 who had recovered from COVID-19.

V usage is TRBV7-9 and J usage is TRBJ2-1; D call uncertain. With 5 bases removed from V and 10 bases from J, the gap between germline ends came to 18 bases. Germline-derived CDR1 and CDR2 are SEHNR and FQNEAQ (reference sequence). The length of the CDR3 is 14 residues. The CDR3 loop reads CASSPLGQANEQFF. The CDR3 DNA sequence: TGTGCCAGCAGCCCCTTGGGCCAAGCCAACGAGCAGTTCTTC. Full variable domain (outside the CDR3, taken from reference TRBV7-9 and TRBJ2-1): DTGVSQNPRHKITKRGQNVTFRCDPISEHNRLYWYRQTLGQGPEFLTYFQNEAQLEKSRLLSDRFSAERPKGSFSTLEIQRTEQGDSAMYLCASSPLGQANEQFFGPGTRLTVL.

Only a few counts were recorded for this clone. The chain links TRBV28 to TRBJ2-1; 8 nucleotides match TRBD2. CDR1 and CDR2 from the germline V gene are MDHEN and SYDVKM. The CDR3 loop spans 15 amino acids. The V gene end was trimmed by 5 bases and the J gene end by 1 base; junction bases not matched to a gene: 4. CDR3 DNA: TGTGCCAGCAGTCCTCCTAGCGGGTCCTACAATGAGCAGTTCTTC. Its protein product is CASSPPSGSYNEQFF.

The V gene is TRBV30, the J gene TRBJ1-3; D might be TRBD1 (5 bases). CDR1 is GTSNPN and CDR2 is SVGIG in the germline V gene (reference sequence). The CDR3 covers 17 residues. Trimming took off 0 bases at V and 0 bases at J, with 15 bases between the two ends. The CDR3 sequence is CAWSVGGAGLSGNTIYF. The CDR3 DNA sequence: TGTGCCTGGAGTGTAGGTGGGGCAGGCCTCTCTGGAAACACCATATATTTT.

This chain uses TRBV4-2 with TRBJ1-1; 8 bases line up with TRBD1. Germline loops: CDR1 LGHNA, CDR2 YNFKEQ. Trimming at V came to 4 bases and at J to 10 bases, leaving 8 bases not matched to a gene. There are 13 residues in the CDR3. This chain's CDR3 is CASSRGQGWLAFF. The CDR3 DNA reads TGTGCCAGCAGCCGCGGACAGGGTTGGTTAGCTTTCTTT.

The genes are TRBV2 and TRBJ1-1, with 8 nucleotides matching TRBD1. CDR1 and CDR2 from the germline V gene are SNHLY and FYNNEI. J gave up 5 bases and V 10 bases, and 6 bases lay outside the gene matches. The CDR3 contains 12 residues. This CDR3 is CAISQGETEAFF. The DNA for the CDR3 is TGTGCCATATCACAGGGGGAAACTGAAGCTTTCTTT.

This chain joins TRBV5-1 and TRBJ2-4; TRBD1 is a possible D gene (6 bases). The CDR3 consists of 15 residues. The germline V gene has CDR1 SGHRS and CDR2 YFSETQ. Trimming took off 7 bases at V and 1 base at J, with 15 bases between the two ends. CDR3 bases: TGCGCCAGCTCCCCAGGGGATTTTGCCAAAAACATTCAGTACTTC. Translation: CASSPGDFAKNIQYF.